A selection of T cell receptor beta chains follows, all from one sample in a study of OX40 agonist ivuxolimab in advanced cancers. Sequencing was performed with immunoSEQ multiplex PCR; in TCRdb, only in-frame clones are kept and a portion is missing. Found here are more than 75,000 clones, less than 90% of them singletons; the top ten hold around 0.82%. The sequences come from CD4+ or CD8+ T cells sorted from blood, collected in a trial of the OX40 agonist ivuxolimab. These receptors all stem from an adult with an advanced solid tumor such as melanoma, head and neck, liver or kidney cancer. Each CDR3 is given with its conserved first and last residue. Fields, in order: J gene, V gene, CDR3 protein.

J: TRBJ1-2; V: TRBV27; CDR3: CASSRKGSYGYTF
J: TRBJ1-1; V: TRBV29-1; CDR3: CSVDQNTEAFF
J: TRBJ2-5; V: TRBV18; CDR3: CASSPPGETQYF
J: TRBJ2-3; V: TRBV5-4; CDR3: CASSLGGTGGDTQYF
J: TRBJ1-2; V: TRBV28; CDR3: CASTPGGGYGYTF
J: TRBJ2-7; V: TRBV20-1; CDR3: CSARLVGEQYF
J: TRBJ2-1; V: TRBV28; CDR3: CASSLNQEQFF
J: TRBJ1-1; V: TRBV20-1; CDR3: CSASKSRGAFF
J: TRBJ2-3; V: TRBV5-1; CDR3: CASSLGTSGVTDTQYF
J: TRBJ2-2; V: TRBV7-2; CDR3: CASSPGLAESTGELFF